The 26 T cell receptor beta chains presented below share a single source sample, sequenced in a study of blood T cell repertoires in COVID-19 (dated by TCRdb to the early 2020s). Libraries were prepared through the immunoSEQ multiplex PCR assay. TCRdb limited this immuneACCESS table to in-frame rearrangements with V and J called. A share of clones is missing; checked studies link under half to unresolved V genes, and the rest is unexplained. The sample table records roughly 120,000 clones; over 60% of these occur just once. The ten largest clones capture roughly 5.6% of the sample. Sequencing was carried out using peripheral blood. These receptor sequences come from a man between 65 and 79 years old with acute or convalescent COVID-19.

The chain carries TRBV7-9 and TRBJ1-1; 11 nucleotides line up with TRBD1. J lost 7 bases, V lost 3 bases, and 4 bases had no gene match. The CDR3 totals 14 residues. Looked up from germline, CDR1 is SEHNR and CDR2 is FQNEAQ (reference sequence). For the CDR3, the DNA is TGTGCCAGCAGCTTGGGACAGGGGGATGGTGAAGCTTTCTTT. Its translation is CASSLGQGDGEAFF.

The CDR3 is CASSPRGTEAFF. For the CDR3, the DNA is TGTGCCAGCAGCCCCAGGGGGACTGAAGCTTTCTTT. The genes are TRBV3-1 (or the pseudogene TRBV3-2) and TRBJ1-1; 7 bases map to TRBD1. With 4 bases clipped from V and 5 bases from J, the junction kept 1 base outside the gene matches. In germline, CDR1 is LGHDT, CDR2 YNNKEL (reference sequence). The CDR3 covers 12 residues.

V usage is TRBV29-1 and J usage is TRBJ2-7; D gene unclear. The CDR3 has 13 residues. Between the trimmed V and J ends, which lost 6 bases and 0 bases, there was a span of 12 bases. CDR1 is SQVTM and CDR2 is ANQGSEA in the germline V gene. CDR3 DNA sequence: TGCAGCGTCACCCGACAATCCTCCTACGAGCAGTACTTC. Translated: CSVTRQSSYEQYF.

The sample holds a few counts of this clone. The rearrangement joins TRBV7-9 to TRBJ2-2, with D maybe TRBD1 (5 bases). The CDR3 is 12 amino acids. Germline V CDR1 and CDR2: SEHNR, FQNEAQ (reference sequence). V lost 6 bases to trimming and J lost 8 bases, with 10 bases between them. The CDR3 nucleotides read TGTGCCAGCAGAGCGACAGCTGGGGAGCTGTTTTTT. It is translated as CASRATAGELFF.

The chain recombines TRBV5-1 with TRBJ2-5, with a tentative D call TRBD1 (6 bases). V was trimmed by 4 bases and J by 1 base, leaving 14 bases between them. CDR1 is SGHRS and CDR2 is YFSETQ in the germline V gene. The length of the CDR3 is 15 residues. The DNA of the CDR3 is TGCGCCAGCAGCCTGACCGGGACACCCCAAGAGACCCAGTACTTC. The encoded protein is CASSLTGTPQETQYF.

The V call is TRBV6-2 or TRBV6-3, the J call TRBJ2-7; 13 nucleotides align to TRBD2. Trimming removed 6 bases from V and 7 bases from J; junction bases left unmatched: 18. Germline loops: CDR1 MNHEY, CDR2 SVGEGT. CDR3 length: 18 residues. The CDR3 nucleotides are TGTGCCAGCAGCGCGACAAATACCGGGACTAGCGGGGTCCGGGAGCAGTACTTC. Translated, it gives CASSATNTGTSGVREQYF.

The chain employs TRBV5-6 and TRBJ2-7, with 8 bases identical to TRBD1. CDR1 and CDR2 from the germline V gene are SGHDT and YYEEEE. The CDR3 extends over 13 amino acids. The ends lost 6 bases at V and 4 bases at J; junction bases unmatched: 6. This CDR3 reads CASTGTGKYEQYF. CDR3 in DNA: TGTGCCAGCACAGGGACAGGAAAATACGAGCAGTACTTC.

The DNA of the CDR3 is TGTGCCACCAGTGATTCCTCTACCGGGGAGCTGTTTTTT. Residues: CATSDSSTGELFF. The chain recombines TRBV24-1 with TRBJ2-2; D gene ambiguous. V lost 2 bases and J lost 5, with 5 bases in between. CDR1 is KGHDR, CDR2 SFDVKD, per germline. This CDR3 contains 13 residues.

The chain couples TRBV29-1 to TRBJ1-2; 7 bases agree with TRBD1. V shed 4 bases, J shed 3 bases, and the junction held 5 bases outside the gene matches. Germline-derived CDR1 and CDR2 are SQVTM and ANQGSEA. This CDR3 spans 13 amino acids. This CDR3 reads CSVGKGADYGYTF. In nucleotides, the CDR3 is TGCAGCGTTGGTAAGGGGGCTGACTATGGCTACACCTTC.

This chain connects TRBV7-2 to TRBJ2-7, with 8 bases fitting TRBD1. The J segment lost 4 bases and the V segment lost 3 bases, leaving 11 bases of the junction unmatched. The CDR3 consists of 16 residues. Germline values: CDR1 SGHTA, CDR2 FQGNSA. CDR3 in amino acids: CASSFLPQGDRYEQYF. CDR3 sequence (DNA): TGTGCCAGCAGCTTTCTCCCACAGGGGGACAGATACGAGCAGTACTTC.

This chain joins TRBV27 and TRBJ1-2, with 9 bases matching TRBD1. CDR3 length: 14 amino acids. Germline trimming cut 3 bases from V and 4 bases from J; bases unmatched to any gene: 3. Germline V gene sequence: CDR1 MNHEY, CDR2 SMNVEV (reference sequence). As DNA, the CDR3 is TGTGCCAGCAGTTTCGGGGACAGGGCCTATGGCTACACCTTC. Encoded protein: CASSFGDRAYGYTF.

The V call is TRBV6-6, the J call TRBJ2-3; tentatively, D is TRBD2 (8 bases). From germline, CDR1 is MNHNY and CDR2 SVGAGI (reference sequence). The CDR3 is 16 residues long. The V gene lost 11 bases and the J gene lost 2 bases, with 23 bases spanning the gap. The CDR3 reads CAREGALTWATDTQYF. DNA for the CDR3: TGTGCCCGGGAGGGGGCTCTCACTTGGGCCACAGATACGCAGTATTTT.

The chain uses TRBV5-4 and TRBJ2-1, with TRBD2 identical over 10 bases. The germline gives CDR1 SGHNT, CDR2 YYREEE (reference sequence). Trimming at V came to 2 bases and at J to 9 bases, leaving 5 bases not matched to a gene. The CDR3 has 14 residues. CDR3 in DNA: TGTGCCAGCAGCTTCGGAGCGGGAGGGGGTGAGCAGTTCTTC. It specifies CASSFGAGGGEQFF. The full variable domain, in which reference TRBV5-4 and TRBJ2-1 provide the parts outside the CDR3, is ETGVTQSPTHLIKTRGQQVTLRCSSQSGHNTVSWYQQALGQGPQFIFQYYREEENGRGNFPPRFSGLQFPNYSSELNVNALELDDSALYLCASSFGAGGGEQFFGPGTRLTVL.

The CDR3 DNA is TGTGCCATCAGTGCGGCGGGTTCATTGTACGAGCAGTACTTC. Its translation: CAISAAGSLYEQYF. The rearrangement joins TRBV10-3 to TRBJ2-7; D possibly corresponds to TRBD2 (5 bases). The V end lost 4 bases, the J end lost 4 bases, and 14 bases lay between the germline ends. The CDR3 totals 14 residues. Looked up from germline, CDR1 is ENHRY and CDR2 is SYGVKD.

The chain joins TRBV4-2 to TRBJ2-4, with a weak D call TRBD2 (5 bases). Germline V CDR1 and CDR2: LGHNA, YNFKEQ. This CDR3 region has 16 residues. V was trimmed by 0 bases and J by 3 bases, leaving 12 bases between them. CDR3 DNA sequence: TGTGCCAGCAGCCAAGATTACAAGGGAGTCAAAAACATTCAGTACTTC. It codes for CASSQDYKGVKNIQYF.

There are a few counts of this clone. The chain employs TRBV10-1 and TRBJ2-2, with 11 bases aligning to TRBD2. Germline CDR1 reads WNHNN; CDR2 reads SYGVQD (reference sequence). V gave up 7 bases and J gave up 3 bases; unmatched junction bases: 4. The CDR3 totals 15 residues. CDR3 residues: CASNELAGDTGELFF. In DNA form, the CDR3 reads TGCGCCAGCAATGAACTAGCGGGGGACACCGGGGAGCTGTTTTTT.

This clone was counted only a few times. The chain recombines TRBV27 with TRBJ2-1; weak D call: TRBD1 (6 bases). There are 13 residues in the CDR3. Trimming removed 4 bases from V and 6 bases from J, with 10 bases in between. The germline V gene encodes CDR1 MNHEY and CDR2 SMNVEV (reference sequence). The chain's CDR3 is CASSSTQGNEQFF. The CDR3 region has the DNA TGTGCCAGCAGTTCTACACAGGGCAATGAGCAGTTCTTC.

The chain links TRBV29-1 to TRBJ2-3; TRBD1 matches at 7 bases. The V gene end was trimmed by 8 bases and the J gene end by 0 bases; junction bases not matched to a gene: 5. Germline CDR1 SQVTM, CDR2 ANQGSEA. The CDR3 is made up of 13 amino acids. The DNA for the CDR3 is TGCAGCCAAAGACAGGGAAGCACAGATACGCAGTATTTT. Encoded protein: CSQRQGSTDTQYF.

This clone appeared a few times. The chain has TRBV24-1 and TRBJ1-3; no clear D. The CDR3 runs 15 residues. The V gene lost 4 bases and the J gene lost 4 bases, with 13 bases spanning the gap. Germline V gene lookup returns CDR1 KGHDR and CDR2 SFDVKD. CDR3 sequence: CATSDSSGRGNTIYF. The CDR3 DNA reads TGTGCCACCAGTGACTCCTCCGGGAGAGGAAACACCATATATTTT.

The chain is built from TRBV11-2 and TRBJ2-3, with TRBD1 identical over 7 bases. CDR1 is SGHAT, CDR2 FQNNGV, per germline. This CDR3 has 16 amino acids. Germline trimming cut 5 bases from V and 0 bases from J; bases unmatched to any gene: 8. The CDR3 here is CASSLGADRSTDTQYF. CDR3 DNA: TGTGCCAGCAGCCTAGGGGCGGACAGGAGCACAGATACGCAGTATTTT.

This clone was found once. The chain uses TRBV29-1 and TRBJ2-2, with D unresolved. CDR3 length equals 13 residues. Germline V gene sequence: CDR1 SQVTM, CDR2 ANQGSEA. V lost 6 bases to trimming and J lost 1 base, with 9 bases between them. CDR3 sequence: CSVAQQNTGELFF. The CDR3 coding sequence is TGCAGCGTGGCACAACAGAACACCGGGGAGCTGTTTTTT.

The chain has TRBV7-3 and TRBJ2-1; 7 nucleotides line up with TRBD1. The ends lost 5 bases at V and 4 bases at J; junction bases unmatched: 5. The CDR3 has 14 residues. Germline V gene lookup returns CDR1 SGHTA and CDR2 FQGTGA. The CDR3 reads CASSPGTAYNEQFF. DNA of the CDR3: TGTGCCAGCAGCCCCGGGACAGCATACAATGAGCAGTTCTTC.

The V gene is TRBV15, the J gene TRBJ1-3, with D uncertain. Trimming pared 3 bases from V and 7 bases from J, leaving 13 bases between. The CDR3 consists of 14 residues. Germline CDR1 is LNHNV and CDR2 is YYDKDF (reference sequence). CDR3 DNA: TGTGCCACCAGCAGGCCGGGCGGCGGGAACACCATATATTTT. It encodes CATSRPGGGNTIYF.

The DNA of the CDR3 is TGCAGCGTAGATAAAGGACAGGGGCTCACCGGGGAGCTGTTTTTT. Its protein is CSVDKGQGLTGELFF. The rearrangement links TRBV29-1 to TRBJ2-2; TRBD1 matches at 9 bases. V shed 6 bases and J 4 bases; nucleotides not matched to a gene: 9. From germline, CDR1 is SQVTM and CDR2 ANQGSEA. The CDR3 runs to 15 residues.

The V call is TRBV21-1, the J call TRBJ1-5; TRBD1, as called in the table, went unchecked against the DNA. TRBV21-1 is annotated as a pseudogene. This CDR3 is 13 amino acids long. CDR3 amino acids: CASRNRVDQPQHF. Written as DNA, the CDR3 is TGTGCCAGCAGAAACAGAGTCGATCAGCCCCAGCATTTT.

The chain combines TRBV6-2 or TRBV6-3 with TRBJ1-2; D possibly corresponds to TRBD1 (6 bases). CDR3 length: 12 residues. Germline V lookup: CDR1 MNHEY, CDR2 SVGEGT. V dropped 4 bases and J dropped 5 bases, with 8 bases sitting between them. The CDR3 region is CASSSQGYGYTF. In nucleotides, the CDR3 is TGTGCCAGCAGTTCCCAGGGGTATGGCTACACCTTC.